This T cell receptor beta chain was documented in a study of cytomegalovirus exposure and HLA in healthy donors. Whole-study findings and limits: V- and J-gene trimming of TCR beta was linked (in a later analysis) to a missense DCLRE1C variant.

The PCR was carried out with 60 Vbeta primers and 13 Jbeta primers. In the study's own analysis: An analysis performed later counted 72 million or so unique TCR beta chains (roughly 11 million of them shared). Libraries were prepared by immunoSEQ multiplex PCR; TCRdb keeps only in-frame clonotypes and omits some of them. The V and J calls and the clone size are those of that table, but D and trimming were determined from the DNA. The listing records approximately 76,000 clones. A note on this clone: As yet, its antigen is unknown.

Deletions cut 5 bases from V and 2 bases from J, with 8 bases between. Germline-derived CDR1 and CDR2 are MRHNA and SNTAGT. This CDR3 has 13 amino acids. The chain has TRBV6-4 and TRBJ2-3, with D unresolved. This receptor was obtained from a man aged 18 to 29 in good health and CMV-seropositive. The sequencing sample was made of PBMCs. The CDR3 DNA follows: TGTGCCAGCAGTCGAGAGGTCACAGATACGCAGTATTTT. Translating gives CASSREVTDTQYF.